The sequence of this T cell receptor beta chain was determined in a study of Ad26.COV2.S vaccination and SARS-CoV-2 variants. The treatment denotes: around 19 received Ad26.COV2.S at low or high dose, single or two shots; about 5 received placebo; per-sample allocation not given. Day 63 following the first vaccine or placebo injection was when the samples were taken. Trimming cost V 1 base and J 3 bases; bases outside gene matches: 1. The CDR3 spans 15 residues. Per the germline V gene, CDR1 is LNHNV and CDR2 is YYDKDF (reference sequence). The table came from immunoSEQ multiplex PCR; TCRdb's copy has only in-frame clones and leaves some out. The sample lists more than 300,000 clones, roughly 80% occurring once.

V gene TRBV15 combines with J gene TRBJ2-3; TRBD1 agrees at 10 bases. The sequence was collected from a person between 18 and 65 years old who received the Ad26.COV2.S COVID-19 vaccine or a placebo. The sample in question was peripheral blood, obtained in a trial of Ad26.COV2.S vaccine versus placebo. The CDR3 sequence is CATSRGDRGTDTQYF. DNA for the CDR3: TGTGCCACCAGCAGAGGGGACAGGGGAACAGATACGCAGTATTTT.